A selection of T cell receptor beta chains follows, all from one sample in a study of blood T cell repertoires in COVID-19. Clones were sequenced by immunoSEQ multiplex PCR, and TCRdb holds only the in-frame ones, with some missing. The profile shows around 150,000 clones, 80% to 85% of them singletons. The sample consisted of peripheral blood. The receptors were gathered from a woman between 55 and 75 years old with acute or convalescent COVID-19. CDR3s include the opening cysteine and the closing phenylalanine or tryptophan. D genes are given only for firm matches. Clone size is stated in some rows and not others, as once, few, many or a class when expanded.

J: TRBJ1-5; V: TRBV5-4; D: TRBD1; size: NA; DNA: TGTGCCAGCAGCCCGGACAGGGGACGCAATCAGCCCCAGCATTTT; CDR3: CASSPDRGRNQPQHF
J: TRBJ1-5; V: TRBV6-2/TRBV6-3; D: NA; size: NA; DNA: TGTGCCAGCAGTTACCGGGCCACAGGGACGGGGCAGCCCCAGCATTTT; CDR3: CASSYRATGTGQPQHF
J: TRBJ2-1; V: TRBV15; D: TRBD2; size: NA; DNA: TGTGCCACCAGCACCCCATATAGCGGGAGGGCCGTTGAGCAGTTCTTC; CDR3: CATSTPYSGRAVEQFF
J: TRBJ1-3; V: TRBV18; D: NA; size: NA; DNA: TGTGCCAGCTTTCAGCGGGACAACTTTTTCTCTGGAAACACCATATATTTT; CDR3: CASFQRDNFFSGNTIYF
J: TRBJ2-1; V: TRBV2; D: NA; size: NA; DNA: TGTGCCAGCAGTGAAGGTCTTAGAGTTGTTAATGAGCAGTTCTTC; CDR3: CASSEGLRVVNEQFF
J: TRBJ2-7; V: TRBV27; D: TRBD2; size: NA; DNA: TGTGCCAGCGGTCGCAGCGGGAGGGCCCACGAGCAGTACTTC; CDR3: CASGRSGRAHEQYF
J: TRBJ2-7; V: TRBV28; D: NA; size: NA; DNA: TGTGCCAGCAGTCGAAGATACAGGGTCCTCTCCTACGAGCAGTACTTC; CDR3: CASSRRYRVLSYEQYF
J: TRBJ2-1; V: TRBV24-1; D: NA; size: NA; DNA: TGTGCCAAATCGACGGGGCAGGGGTCCTACAATGAGCAGTTCTTC; CDR3: CAKSTGQGSYNEQFF
J: TRBJ1-2; V: TRBV6-1; D: NA; size: NA; DNA: TGTGCCAGCAGTGAGGGTTTCGGGGGAGGCTACACCTTC; CDR3: CASSEGFGGGYTF
J: TRBJ1-5; V: TRBV7-2; D: TRBD1; size: NA; DNA: TGTGCCAGCAGCTTAGAGGTAGGGGGCGGGCCAAGCAATCAGCCCCAGCATTTT; CDR3: CASSLEVGGGPSNQPQHF
J: TRBJ1-2; V: TRBV9; D: NA; size: NA; DNA: TGTGCCAGCAGCGCGACAAACTATGGCTACACCTTC; CDR3: CASSATNYGYTF
J: TRBJ1-3; V: TRBV6-8; D: TRBD1; size: NA; DNA: TGTGCCAGCAGCCGGGGACAGGGTTCAAGTGGAAACACCATATATTTT; CDR3: CASSRGQGSSGNTIYF
J: TRBJ1-2; V: TRBV15; D: NA; size: NA; DNA: TGTGCCACCAGCTCCGGTAACTATGGCTACACCTTC; CDR3: CATSSGNYGYTF
J: TRBJ1-2; V: TRBV11-2; D: TRBD1; size: NA; DNA: TGTGCCAGCAGCTACAGACCCGGGACAGGGGGGTATGGCTACACCTTC; CDR3: CASSYRPGTGGYGYTF
J: TRBJ1-3; V: TRBV30; D: TRBD1; size: NA; DNA: TGTGCCTCGAACAGGGGGAGTGGAAACACCATATATTTT; CDR3: CASNRGSGNTIYF
J: TRBJ1-6; V: TRBV7-9; D: TRBD1; size: NA; DNA: TGTGCCAGCAGCGTTGACAGGGGGCTATCACCCCTCCACTTT; CDR3: CASSVDRGLSPLHF
J: TRBJ2-1; V: TRBV15; D: TRBD2; size: NA; DNA: TGTGCCACCAGTTATAGGGCACTAGCGAGGGAAAACAATGAGCAGTTCTTC; CDR3: CATSYRALARENNEQFF
J: TRBJ1-2; V: TRBV4-3; D: NA; size: NA; DNA: TGCGCCAGCAGCCAAGATCGGGGGTTGGCCCCCTATGGCTACACCTTC; CDR3: CASSQDRGLAPYGYTF
J: TRBJ2-7; V: TRBV7-6; D: TRBD2; size: NA; DNA: TGTGCCAGCAGCCGCGGTGGTAGCGGGAGCTCCTACGAGCAGTACTTC; CDR3: CASSRGGSGSSYEQYF
J: TRBJ2-7; V: TRBV19; D: TRBD1; size: once; DNA: TGTGCCAGTAGCTCCGGGACAGGGAAGTACGAGCAGTACTTC; CDR3: CASSSGTGKYEQYF
J: TRBJ1-6; V: TRBV5-1; D: TRBD1; size: NA; DNA: TGCGCCAGCAGCTCGGGACAGGGGCTGGAAGGATCACCCCTCCACTTT; CDR3: CASSSGQGLEGSPLHF
J: TRBJ2-1; V: TRBV7-8; D: NA; size: NA; DNA: TGTGCCAGCAGCTTAGCTTTCTGGACAGCGGACAATGAGCAGTTCTTC; CDR3: CASSLAFWTADNEQFF
J: TRBJ2-7; V: TRBV5-5; D: NA; size: NA; DNA: TGTGCCAGCAGCTTGGGGGCGTTTTCCGAGCAGTACTTC; CDR3: CASSLGAFSEQYF
J: TRBJ1-2; V: TRBV4-2; D: NA; size: NA; DNA: TGTGCCAGCAGCCAAGATCTTTTGAGGCTGGACTATGGCTACACCTTC; CDR3: CASSQDLLRLDYGYTF
J: TRBJ2-1; V: TRBV28; D: TRBD2; size: NA; DNA: TGTGCCAACCCGAGGATCAGCGGGAGGGCTTGGGCCCCTTCTTACAATGAGCAGTTCTTC; CDR3: CANPRISGRAWAPSYNEQFF
J: TRBJ2-1; V: TRBV6-5; D: NA; size: NA; DNA: TGTGCCAGCAGTTCGGTAATCGGGACTGTCTACAATGAGCAGTTCTTC; CDR3: CASSSVIGTVYNEQFF
J: TRBJ1-2; V: TRBV2; D: TRBD1; size: NA; DNA: TGTGCCAGCAGGCCCGCAGGGGGCTATGGCTACACCTTC; CDR3: CASRPAGGYGYTF